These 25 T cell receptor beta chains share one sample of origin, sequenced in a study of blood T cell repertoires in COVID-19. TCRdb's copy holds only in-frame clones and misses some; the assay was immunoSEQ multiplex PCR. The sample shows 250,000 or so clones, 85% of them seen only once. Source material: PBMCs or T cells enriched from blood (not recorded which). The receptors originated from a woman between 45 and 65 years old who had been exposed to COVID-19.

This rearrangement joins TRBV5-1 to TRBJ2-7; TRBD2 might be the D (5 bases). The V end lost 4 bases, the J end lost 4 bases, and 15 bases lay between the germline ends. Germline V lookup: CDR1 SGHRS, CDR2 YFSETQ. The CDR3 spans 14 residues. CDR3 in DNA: TGCGCCAGCAGCCCCCGGACTTTAAGTTACGAGCAGTACTTC. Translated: CASSPRTLSYEQYF.

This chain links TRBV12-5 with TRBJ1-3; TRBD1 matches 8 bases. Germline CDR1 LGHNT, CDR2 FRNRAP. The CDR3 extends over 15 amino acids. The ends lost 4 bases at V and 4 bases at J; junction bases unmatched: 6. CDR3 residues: CASGSLRDRGNTIYF. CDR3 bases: TGTGCTAGTGGTTCACTCCGGGACAGGGGAAACACCATATATTTT.

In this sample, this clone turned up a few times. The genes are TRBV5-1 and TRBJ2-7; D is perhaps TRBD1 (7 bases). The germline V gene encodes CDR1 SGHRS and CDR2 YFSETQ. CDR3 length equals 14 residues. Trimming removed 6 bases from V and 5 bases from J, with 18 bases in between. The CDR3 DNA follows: TGCGCCAGCACACCAGGGGGGCGCGTAGACGAGCAGTACTTC. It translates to CASTPGGRVDEQYF.

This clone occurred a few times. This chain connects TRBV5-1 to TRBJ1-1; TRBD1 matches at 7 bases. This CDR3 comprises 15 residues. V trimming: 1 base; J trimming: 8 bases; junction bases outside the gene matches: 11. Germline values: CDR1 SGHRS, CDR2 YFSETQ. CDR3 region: CASSLRSGTEGEAFF. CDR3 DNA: TGCGCCAGCAGCTTGAGAAGTGGGACAGAGGGGGAAGCTTTCTTT.

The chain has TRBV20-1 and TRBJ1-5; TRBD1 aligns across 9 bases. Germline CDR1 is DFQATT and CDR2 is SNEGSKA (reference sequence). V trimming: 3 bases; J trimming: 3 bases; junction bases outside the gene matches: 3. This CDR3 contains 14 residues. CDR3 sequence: CSASGTGNNQPQHF. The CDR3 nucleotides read TGCAGTGCTAGTGGGACAGGGAACAATCAGCCCCAGCATTTT.

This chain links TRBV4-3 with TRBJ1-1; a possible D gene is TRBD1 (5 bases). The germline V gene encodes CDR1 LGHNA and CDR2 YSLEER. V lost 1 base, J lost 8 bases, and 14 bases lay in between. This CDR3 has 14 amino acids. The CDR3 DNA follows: TGCGCCAGCAGCCAAGGGGCCAGGGCTGGGGAAGCTTTCTTT. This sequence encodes CASSQGARAGEAFF.

CDR3 DNA sequence: TGTGCCAGCAGCCAAGGGGGAGGGCCCCTCTCCTACGAGCAGTACTTC. Translation: CASSQGGGPLSYEQYF. This sequence joins TRBV3-1 (or the pseudogene TRBV3-2) and TRBJ2-7; 7 bases fit TRBD2. This CDR3 has 16 amino acids. After removal of 1 base from V and 0 bases from J, the junction contained 6 bases not matched to a gene. From germline, CDR1 is LGHDT and CDR2 YNNKEL (reference sequence).

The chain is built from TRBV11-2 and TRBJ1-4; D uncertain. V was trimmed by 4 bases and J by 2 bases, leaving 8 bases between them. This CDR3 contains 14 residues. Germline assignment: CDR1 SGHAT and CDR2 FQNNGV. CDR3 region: CASSSSWTNEKLFF. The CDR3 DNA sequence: TGTGCCAGCAGCTCGAGTTGGACTAATGAAAAACTGTTTTTT.

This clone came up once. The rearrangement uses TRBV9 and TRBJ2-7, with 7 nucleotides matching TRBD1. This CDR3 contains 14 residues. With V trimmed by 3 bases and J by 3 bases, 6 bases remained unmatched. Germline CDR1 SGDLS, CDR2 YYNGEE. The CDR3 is CASSASGTDYEQYF. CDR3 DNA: TGTGCCAGCAGCGCATCAGGGACAGACTACGAGCAGTACTTC.

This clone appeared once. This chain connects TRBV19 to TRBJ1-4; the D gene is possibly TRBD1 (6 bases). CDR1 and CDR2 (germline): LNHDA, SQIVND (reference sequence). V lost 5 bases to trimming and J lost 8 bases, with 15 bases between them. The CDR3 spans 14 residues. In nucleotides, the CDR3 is TGTGCCAGTAGTTTGACAGGTTCCCCCGAAAAACTGTTTTTT. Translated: CASSLTGSPEKLFF.

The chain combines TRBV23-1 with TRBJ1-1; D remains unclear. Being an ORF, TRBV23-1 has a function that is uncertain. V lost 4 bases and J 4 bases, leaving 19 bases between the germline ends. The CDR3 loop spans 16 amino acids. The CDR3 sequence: CASSRPEGRFATEAFF. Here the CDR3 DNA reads TGCGCCAGCAGTCGCCCCGAGGGCAGGTTTGCCACTGAAGCTTTCTTT.

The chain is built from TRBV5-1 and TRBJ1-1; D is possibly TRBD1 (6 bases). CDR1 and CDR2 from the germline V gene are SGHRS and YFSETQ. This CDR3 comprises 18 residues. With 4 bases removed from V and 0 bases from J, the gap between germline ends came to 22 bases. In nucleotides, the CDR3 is TGCGCCAGCAGCCGACAGGCCCCGGGTCCTCTTATGAACACTGAAGCTTTCTTT. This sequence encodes CASSRQAPGPLMNTEAFF.

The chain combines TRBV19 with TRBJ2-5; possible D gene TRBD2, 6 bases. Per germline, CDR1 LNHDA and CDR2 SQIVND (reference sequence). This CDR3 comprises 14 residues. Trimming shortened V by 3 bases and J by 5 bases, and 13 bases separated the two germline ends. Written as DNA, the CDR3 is TGTGCCAGTAGTATCGGGGGTGCGGCGGAGACCCAGTACTTC. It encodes CASSIGGAAETQYF.

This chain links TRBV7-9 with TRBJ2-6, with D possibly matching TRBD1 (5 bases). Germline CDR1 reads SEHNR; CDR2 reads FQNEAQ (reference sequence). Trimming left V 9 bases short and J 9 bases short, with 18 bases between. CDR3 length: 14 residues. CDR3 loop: CARGSGFGVNVLTF. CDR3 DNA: TGTGCCAGGGGGTCAGGGTTCGGTGTCAACGTCCTGACTTTC.

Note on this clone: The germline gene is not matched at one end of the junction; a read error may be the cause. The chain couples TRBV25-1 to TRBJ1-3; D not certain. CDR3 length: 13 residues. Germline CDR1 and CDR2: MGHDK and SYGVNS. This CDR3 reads CASSHHVGPEVWF. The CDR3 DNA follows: TGTGCCAGCAGCCACCACGTAGGACCGGAGGTATGGTTT.

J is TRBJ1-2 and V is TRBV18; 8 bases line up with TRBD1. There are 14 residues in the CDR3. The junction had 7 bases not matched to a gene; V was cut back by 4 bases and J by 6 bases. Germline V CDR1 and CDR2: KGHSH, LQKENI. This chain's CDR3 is CASSRGQGPNGYTF. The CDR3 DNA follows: TGTGCCAGCTCACGAGGACAGGGTCCAAATGGCTACACCTTC.

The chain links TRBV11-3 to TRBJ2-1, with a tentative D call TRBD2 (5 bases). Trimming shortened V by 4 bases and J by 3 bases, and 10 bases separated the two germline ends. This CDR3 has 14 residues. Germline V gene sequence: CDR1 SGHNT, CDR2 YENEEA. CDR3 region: CASSSTTSYNEQFF. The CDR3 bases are TGTGCCAGCAGCTCCACTACTAGCTACAATGAGCAGTTCTTC.

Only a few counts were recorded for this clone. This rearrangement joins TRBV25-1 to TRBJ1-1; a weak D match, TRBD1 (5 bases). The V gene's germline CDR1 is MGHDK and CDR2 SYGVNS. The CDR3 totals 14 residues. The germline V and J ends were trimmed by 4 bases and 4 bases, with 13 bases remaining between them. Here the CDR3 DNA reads TGTGCCAGCAGTGCCCGGGAGGGGAGCACTGAAGCTTTCTTT. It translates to CASSAREGSTEAFF.

CDR3 residues: CASSPDRGNTGELFF. CDR3 DNA sequence: TGTGCCAGCTCACCGGACAGAGGGAACACCGGGGAGCTGTTTTTT. The chain couples TRBV18 to TRBJ2-2; D perhaps matches TRBD1 (6 bases). This CDR3 has 15 amino acids. Germline V CDR1 and CDR2: KGHSH, LQKENI. The V and J ends lost 3 bases and 1 base respectively, with 9 bases between them.

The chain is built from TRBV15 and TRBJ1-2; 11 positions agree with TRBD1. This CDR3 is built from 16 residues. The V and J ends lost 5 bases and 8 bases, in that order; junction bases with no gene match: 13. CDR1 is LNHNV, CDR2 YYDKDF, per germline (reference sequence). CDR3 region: CATSSGSGQGVEGYTF. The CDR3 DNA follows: TGTGCCACCAGCTCGGGTTCGGGACAGGGGGTGGAAGGCTACACCTTC. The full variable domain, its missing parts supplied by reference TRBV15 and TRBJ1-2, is DAMVIQNPRYQVTQFGKPVTLSCSQTLNHNVMYWYQQKSSQAPKLLFHYYDKDFNNEADTPDNFQSRRPNTSFCFLDIRSPGLGDTAMYLCATSSGSGQGVEGYTFGSGTRLTVV.

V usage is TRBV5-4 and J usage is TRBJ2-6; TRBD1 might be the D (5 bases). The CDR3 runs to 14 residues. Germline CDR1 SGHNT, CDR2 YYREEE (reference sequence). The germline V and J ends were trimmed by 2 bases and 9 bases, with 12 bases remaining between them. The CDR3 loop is CASSLGHSDNVLTF. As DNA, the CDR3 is TGTGCCAGCAGCTTAGGACACTCCGACAACGTCCTGACTTTC.

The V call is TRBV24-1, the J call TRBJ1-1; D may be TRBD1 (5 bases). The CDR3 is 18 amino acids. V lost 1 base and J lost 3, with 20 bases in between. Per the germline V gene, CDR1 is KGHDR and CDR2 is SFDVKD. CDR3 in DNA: TGTGCCACCAGTGATTTACCGAGGGGAGGCAGGGAGGACACTGAAGCTTTCTTT. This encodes CATSDLPRGGREDTEAFF.

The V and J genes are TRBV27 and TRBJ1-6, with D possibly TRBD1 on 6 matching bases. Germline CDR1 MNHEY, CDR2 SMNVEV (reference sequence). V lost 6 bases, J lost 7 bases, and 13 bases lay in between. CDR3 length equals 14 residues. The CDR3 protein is CASRTDRANSPLHF. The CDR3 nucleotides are TGTGCCAGCAGGACGGACAGAGCGAATTCACCCCTCCACTTT.

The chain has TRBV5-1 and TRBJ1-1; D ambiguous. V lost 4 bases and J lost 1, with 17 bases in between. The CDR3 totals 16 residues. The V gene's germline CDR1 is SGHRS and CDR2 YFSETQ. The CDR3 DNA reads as TGCGCCAGCAGCCAAGGGAGCCCGATCCCGAACACTGAAGCTTTCTTT. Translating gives CASSQGSPIPNTEAFF.

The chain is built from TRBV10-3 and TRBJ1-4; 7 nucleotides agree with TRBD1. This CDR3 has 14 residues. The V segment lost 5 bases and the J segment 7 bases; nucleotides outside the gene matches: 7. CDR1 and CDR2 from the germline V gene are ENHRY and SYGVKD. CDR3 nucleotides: TGTGCCATCAGTCCAGGGGGGATGCGTGAAAAACTGTTTTTT. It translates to CAISPGGMREKLFF.